Each of the 8 T cell receptor beta chains below was sequenced from the same sample in a study of metastatic and nonmetastatic thyroid tumors. Using MiXCR, TCRdb re-called clones from the PCR reads. Altogether thousands of clones are present, approximately 25% being singletons, with the ten largest covering approximately 16%. No treatment had been given to any patient before thyroid surgery. Sequencing was done on a sample of adjacent normal tissue. These receptors came from a female donor with papillary thyroid cancer or a benign thyroid nodule (not recorded which). Some clones in this sample may be carry-over from other donors' samples.

This clone rates as medium-sized. The rearrangement links TRBV19 to TRBJ1-1, with 8 bases identical to TRBD1. The CDR3 covers 15 residues. Per germline, CDR1 LNHDA and CDR2 SQIVND (reference sequence). With 2 bases clipped from V and 6 bases from J, the junction kept 8 bases outside the gene matches. The CDR3 nucleotides read TGTGCCAGTAGTATAACTTCGCAGGGGGCCTCTGAAGCTTTCTTT. Translating gives CASSITSQGASEAFF.

This clone has at least ten counts. The chain is built from TRBV4-2 and TRBJ2-5; tentative D call: TRBD2 (7 bases). V lost 1 base and J 3 bases, leaving 24 bases between the germline ends. Germline V gene lookup returns CDR1 LGHNA and CDR2 YNFKEQ. This CDR3 contains 19 residues. The CDR3 protein is CASSQVGTGGGAKEETQYF. The CDR3 DNA follows: TGTGCCAGCAGCCAAGTTGGAACTGGGGGGGGGGCAAAAGAAGAGACCCAGTACTTC.

By its share, this clone is large. The V call is TRBV6-2 or TRBV6-3, the J call TRBJ2-7, with D perhaps assigned TRBD1 or TRBD2 (6 bases each). V lost 5 bases, J lost 2 bases, and 16 bases lay in between. The V gene's germline CDR1 is MNHEY and CDR2 SVGEGT. The CDR3 has 15 residues. CDR3 sequence (DNA): TGTGCCAGCAGTATCTCGGGGGCCCTAACCTACGAGCAGTACTTC. It yields the protein CASSISGALTYEQYF.

By share of the sample, this clone is medium-sized. The chain uses TRBV19 and TRBJ1-6; 10 bases align to TRBD1. Germline assignment: CDR1 LNHDA and CDR2 SQIVND (reference sequence). The CDR3 sequence is 15 residues long. After removal of 9 bases from V and 5 bases from J, the junction contained 7 bases not matched to a gene. CDR3 sequence (DNA): TGTGCCAGCACAAGGGGACAGGGGCATAATTCACCCCTCCACTTT. Protein: CASTRGQGHNSPLHF.

By frequency in the sample, this clone is medium-sized. The chain carries TRBV12-3 or TRBV12-4 and TRBJ1-3, with D perhaps matching TRBD1 (5 bases). Between the trimmed V and J ends, which lost 8 bases and 0 bases, there was a span of 14 bases. This CDR3 has 15 amino acids. The CDR3 loop reads CASGVGALSGNTIYF. CDR3 DNA sequence: TGTGCCAGCGGCGTAGGGGCCCTCTCTGGAAACACCATATATTTT.

This clone was recorded many times. A junction end diverges from the germline sequence, so it may reflect a read error. The chain couples TRBV18 to TRBJ2-6, with 8 bases aligning to TRBD1. The germline V gene encodes CDR1 KGHSH and CDR2 LQKENI. The CDR3 extends over 18 amino acids. In DNA, the CDR3 is TGTGCCAGCTCGCCACCACAGGGGGGAGGCTCTGGGGCCAACGTCCTGACTTTC. Translation gives CASSPPQGGGSGANVLTF. Full variable domain (rest looked up from reference TRBV18 and TRBJ2-6): NAGVMQNPRHLVRRRGQEARLRCSPMKGHSHVYWYRQLPEEGLKFMVYLQKENIIDESGMPKERFSAEFPKEGPSILRIQQVVRGDSAAYFCASSPPQGGGSGANVLTFGAGSRLTVL.

To note about this clone: The conserved phenylalanine or tryptophan is not found at the CDR3 terminus, so this likely reflects a read error. The chain carries TRBV5-1 and TRBJ1-1, with TRBD1 as a possible D gene (5 bases). The V gene lost 7 bases and the J gene lost 1 base, with 8 bases spanning the gap. Germline V gene data show CDR1 as SGHRS and CDR2 as YFSETQ. The CDR3 has 12 amino acids. CDR3 protein: CASGHQNTEAFL. CDR3 coding DNA: TGCGCCAGCGGACACCAGAACACTGAAGCTTTCCTC.

This clone was picked up a small number of times. Given the absence of the conserved phenylalanine or tryptophan at the CDR3 end, a read error is likely. V gene TRBV18 combines with J gene TRBJ1-5; D not certain. The CDR3 contains 13 residues. Germline V CDR1 and CDR2: KGHSH, LQKENI. Trimming removed 3 bases at V and 7 bases at J, with 10 bases between. The CDR3 protein is CASSPNGEQPQHL. The DNA of the CDR3 is TGTGCCAGCTCACCGAACGGGGAGCAGCCCCAGCATCTT.